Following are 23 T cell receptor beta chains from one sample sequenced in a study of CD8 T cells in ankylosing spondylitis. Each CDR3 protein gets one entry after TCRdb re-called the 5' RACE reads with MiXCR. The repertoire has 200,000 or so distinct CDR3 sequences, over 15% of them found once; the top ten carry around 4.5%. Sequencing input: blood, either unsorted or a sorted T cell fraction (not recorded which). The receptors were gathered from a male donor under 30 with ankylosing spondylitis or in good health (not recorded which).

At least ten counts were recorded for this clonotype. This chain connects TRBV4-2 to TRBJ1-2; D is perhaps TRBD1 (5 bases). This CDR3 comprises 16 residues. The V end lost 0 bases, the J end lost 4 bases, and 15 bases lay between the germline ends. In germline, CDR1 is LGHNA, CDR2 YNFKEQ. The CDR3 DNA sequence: TGTGCCAGCAGCCAAGAAAGTTGGGGGGGGGTCTATGGCTACACCTTC. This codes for CASSQESWGGVYGYTF.

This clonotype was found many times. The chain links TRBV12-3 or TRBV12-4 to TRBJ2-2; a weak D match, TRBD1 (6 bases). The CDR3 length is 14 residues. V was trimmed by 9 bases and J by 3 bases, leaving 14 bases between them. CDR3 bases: TGTGCCAGTTGCAGGGGACCGGACACCGGGGAGCTGTTTTTT. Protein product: CASCRGPDTGELFF.

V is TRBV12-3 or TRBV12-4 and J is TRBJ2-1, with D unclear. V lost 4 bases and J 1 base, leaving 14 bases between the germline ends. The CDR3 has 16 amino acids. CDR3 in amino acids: CASSWVSSPSYNEQFF. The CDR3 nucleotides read TGTGCCAGCAGTTGGGTGTCGTCCCCTTCCTACAATGAGCAGTTCTTC.

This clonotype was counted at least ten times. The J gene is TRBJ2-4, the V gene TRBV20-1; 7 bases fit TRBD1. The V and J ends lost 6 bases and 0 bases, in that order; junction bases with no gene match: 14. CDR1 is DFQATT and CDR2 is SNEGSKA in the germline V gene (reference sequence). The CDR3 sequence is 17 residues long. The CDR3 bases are TGCAGTGCCACAAATCCCCGACAGGGTGCAGCCAAAAACATTCAGTACTTC. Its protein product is CSATNPRQGAAKNIQYF.

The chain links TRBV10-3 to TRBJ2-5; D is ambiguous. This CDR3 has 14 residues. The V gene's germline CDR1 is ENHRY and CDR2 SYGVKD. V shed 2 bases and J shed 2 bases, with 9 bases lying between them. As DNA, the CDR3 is TGTGCCATCAGTGAGACGAATTTACAAGAGACCCAGTACTTC. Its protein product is CAISETNLQETQYF.

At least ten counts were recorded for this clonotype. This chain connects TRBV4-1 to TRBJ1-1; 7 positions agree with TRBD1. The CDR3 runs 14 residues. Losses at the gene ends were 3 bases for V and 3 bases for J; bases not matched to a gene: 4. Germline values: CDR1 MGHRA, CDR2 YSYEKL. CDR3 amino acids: CASSHRTGDTEAFF. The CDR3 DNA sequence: TGCGCCAGCAGCCACCGAACAGGGGACACTGAAGCTTTCTTT.

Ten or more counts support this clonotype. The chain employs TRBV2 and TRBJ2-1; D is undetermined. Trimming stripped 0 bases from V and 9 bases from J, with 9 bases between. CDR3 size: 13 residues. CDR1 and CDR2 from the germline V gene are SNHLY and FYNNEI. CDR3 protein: CASSEALHGEQFF. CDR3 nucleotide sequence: TGTGCCAGCAGTGAAGCGCTTCATGGTGAGCAGTTCTTC.

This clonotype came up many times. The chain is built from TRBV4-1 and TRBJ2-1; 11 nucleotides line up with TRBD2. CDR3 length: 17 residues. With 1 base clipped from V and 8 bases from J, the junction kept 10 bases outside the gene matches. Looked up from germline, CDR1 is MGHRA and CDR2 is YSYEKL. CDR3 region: CASSQGVIAGGPHEQFF. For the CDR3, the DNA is TGCGCCAGCAGCCAAGGTGTTATAGCGGGAGGGCCCCATGAGCAGTTCTTC.

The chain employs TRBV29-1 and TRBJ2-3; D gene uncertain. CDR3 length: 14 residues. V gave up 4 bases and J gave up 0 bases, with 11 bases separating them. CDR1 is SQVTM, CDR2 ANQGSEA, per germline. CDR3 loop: CSVGGRPSTDTQYF. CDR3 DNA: TGCAGCGTTGGGGGTCGGCCTAGCACAGATACGCAGTATTTT.

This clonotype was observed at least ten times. CDR3 nucleotides: TGTGCCAGCAGTTACTCCGGGACAGGACCCTACGAGCAGTACTTC. It is translated as CASSYSGTGPYEQYF. The chain employs TRBV6-5 and TRBJ2-7; 8 positions match TRBD1. The length of the CDR3 is 15 residues. With 0 bases clipped from V and 2 bases from J, the junction kept 3 bases outside the gene matches. Germline CDR1 is MNHEY and CDR2 is SVGAGI.

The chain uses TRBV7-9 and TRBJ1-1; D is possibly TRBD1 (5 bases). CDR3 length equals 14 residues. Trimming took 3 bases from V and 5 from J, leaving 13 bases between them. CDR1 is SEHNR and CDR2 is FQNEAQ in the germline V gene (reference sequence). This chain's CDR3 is CASSFRFKGTEAFF. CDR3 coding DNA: TGTGCCAGCAGCTTCAGGTTTAAGGGGACTGAAGCTTTCTTT. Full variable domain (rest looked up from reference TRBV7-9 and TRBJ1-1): DTGVSQNPRHKITKRGQNVTFRCDPISEHNRLYWYRQTLGQGPEFLTYFQNEAQLEKSRLLSDRFSAERPKGSFSTLEIQRTEQGDSAMYLCASSFRFKGTEAFFGQGTRLTVV.

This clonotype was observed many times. In DNA form, the CDR3 reads TGTGCCAGCAGTTTAGGTGTGGGGACAGGCATCTATGGCTACACCTTC. Its translation: CASSLGVGTGIYGYTF. The chain recombines TRBV12-3 or TRBV12-4 with TRBJ1-2; 8 bases line up with TRBD1. This CDR3 has 16 amino acids. The trim removed 1 base at V and 4 bases at J, leaving 8 bases unmatched.

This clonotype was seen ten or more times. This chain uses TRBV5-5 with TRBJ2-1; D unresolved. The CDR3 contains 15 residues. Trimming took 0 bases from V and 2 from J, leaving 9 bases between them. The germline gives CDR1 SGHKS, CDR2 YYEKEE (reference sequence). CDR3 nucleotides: TGTGCCAGCAGCTTGGCTGCCTTTACCTACAATGAGCAGTTCTTC. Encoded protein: CASSLAAFTYNEQFF.

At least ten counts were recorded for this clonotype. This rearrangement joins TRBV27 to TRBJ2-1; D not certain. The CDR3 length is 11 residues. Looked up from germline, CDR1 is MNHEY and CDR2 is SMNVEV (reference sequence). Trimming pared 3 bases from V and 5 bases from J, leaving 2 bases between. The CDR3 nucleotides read TGTGCCAGCAGTTTTCACAATGAGCAGTTCTTC. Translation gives CASSFHNEQFF.

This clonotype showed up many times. This CDR3 is CASSTLVVNEQFF. DNA of the CDR3: TGTGCCAGCAGCACCCTAGTGGTCAATGAGCAGTTCTTC. V gene TRBV14 combines with J gene TRBJ2-1; no clear D gene. Germline V lookup: CDR1 SGHDN, CDR2 FVKESK. The CDR3 is 13 residues long. V was clipped by 5 bases and J by 6 bases, with 11 bases between them.

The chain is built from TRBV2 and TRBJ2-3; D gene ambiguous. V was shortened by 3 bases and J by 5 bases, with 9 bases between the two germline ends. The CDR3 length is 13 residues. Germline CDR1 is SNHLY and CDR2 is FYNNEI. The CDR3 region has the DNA TGTGCCAGCAGTGACACCTGGGGAGATACGCAGTATTTT. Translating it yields CASSDTWGDTQYF.

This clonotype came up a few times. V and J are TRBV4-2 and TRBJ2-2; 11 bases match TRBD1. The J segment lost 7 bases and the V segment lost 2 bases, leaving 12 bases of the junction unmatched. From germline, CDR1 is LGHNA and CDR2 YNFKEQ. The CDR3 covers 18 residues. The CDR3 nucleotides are TGTGCCAGCAGCCAACCCGGGGGACAGGGGGGCGTGGACGGGGAGCTGTTTTTT. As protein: CASSQPGGQGGVDGELFF.

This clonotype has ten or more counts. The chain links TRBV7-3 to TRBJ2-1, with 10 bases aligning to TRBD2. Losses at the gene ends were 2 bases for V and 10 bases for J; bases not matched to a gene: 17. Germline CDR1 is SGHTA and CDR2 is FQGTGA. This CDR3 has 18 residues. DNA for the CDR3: TGTGCCAGCAGCTTACGGGGAGGGAGCCTAGCGGGAGCCGAGGAGCAGTTCTTC. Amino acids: CASSLRGGSLAGAEEQFF.

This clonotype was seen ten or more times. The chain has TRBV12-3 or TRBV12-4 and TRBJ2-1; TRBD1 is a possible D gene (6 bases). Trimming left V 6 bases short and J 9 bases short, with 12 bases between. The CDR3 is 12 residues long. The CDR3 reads CASSKQGTEQFF. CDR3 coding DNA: TGTGCCAGCAGCAAACAGGGTACTGAGCAGTTCTTC.

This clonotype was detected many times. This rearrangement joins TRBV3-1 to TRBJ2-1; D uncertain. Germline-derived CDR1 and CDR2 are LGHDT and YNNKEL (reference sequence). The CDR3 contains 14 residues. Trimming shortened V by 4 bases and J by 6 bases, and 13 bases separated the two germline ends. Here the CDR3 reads CASSRKTVLNEQFF. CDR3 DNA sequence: TGTGCCAGCAGCCGGAAAACGGTGCTCAATGAGCAGTTCTTC.

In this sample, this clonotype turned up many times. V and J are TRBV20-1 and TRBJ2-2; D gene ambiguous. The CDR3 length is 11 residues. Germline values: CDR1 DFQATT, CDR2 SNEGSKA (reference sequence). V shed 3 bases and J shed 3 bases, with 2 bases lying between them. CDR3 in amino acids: CSASYTGELFF. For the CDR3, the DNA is TGCAGTGCTAGTTACACCGGGGAGCTGTTTTTT.

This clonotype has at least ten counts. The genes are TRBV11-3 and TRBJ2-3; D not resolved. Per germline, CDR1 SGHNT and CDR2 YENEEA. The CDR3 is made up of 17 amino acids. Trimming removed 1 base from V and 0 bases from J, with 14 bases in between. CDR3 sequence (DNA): TGTGCCAGCAGCTTAGCTGGGCAGAGCTCTAGCACAGATACGCAGTATTTT. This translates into CASSLAGQSSSTDTQYF.

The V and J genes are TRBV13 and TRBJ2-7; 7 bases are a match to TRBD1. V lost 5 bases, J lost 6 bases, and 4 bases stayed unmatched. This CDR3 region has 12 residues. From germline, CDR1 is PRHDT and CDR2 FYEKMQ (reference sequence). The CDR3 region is CASSLDRVEQYF. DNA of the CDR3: TGTGCCAGCAGCCTTGACAGGGTCGAGCAGTACTTC.